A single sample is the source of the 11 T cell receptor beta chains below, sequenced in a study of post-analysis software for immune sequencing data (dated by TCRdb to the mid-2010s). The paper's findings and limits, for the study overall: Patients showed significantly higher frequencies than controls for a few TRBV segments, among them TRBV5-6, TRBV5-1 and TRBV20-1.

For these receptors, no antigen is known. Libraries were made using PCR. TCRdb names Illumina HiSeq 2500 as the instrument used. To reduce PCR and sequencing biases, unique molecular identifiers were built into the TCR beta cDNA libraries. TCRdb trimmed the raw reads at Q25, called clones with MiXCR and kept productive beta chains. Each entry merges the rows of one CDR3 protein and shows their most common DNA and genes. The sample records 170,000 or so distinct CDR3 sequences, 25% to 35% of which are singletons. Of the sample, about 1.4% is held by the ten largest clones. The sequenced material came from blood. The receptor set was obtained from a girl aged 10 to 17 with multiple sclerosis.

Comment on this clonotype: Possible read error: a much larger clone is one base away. The CDR3 DNA is TGTGCCGGCAGCCAAGCATCGGGGACCTTCTCCGAGCAGTACTTC. It translates to CAGSQASGTFSEQYF. J is TRBJ2-7 and V is TRBV3-1; D is tentatively TRBD1 or TRBD2 (5 bases each). CDR1 is LGHDT and CDR2 is YNNKEL in the germline V gene (reference sequence). This CDR3 contains 15 residues.

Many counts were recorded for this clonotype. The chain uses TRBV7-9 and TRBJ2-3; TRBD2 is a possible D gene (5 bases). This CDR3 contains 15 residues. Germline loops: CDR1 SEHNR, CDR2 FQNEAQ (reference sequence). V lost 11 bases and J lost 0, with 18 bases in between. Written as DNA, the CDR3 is TGTGCCGGGAGCGGACCAAGGCCTAGCACAGATACGCAGTATTTT. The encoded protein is CAGSGPRPSTDTQYF.

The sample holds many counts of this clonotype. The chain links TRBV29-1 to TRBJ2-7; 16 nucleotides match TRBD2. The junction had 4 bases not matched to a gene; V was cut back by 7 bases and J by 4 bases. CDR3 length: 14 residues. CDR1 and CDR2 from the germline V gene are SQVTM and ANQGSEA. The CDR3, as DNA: TGCAGCGCCCTGGGACTAGCGGGGGGGTACGAGCAGTACTTC. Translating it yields CSALGLAGGYEQYF.

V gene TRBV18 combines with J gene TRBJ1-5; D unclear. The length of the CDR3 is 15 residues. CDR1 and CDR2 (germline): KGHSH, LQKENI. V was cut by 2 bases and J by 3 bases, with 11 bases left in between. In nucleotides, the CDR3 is TGTGCCAGCTCACCAAACGCAATGCCCAATCAGCCCCAGCATTTT. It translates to CASSPNAMPNQPQHF.

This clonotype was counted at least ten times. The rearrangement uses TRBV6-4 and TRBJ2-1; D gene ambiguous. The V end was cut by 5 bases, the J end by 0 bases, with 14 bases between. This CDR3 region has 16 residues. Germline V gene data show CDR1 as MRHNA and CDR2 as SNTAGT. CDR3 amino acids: CASSHTRRSSYNEQFF. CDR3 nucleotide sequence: TGTGCCAGCAGTCACACCCGCAGAAGCTCCTACAATGAGCAGTTCTTC.

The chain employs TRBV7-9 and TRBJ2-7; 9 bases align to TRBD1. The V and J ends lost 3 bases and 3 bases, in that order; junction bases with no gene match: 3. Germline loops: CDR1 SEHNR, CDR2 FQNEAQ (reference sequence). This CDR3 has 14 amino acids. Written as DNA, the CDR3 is TGTGCCAGCAGCTTTGGGGACAGGGACTACGAGCAGTACTTC. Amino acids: CASSFGDRDYEQYF.

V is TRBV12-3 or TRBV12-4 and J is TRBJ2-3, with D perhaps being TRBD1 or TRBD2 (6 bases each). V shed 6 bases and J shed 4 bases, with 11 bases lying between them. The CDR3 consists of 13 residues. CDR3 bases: TGTGCCAGCAGAAATAGGGGGGCAGATACGCAGTATTTT. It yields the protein CASRNRGADTQYF.

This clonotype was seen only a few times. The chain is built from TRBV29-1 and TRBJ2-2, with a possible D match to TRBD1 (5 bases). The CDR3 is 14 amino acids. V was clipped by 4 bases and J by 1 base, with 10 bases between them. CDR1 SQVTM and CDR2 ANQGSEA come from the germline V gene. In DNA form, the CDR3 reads TGCAGCGTTGCCCAGGGATGGAACACCGGGGAGCTGTTTTTT. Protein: CSVAQGWNTGELFF.

CDR3 coding DNA: TGTGCCAGCACCACCCCAGCGGGAGGGCAAGATACGCAGTATTTT. It translates to CASTTPAGGQDTQYF. The genes are TRBV6-6 and TRBJ2-3; 10 positions match TRBD2. J was trimmed by 5 bases and V by 7 bases; bases with no gene match: 9. Germline V CDR1 and CDR2: MNHNY, SVGAGI (reference sequence). CDR3 length: 15 residues.

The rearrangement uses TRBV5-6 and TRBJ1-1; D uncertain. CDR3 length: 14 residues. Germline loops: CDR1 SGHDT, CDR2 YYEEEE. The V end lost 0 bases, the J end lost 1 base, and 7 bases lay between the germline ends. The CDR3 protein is CASSLDGKNTEAFF. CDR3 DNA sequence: TGTGCCAGCAGCTTGGACGGGAAGAACACTGAAGCTTTCTTT. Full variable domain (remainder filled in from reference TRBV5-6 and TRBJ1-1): DAGVTQSPTHLIKTRGQQVTLRCSPKSGHDTVSWYQQALGQGPQFIFQYYEEEERQRGNFPDRFSGHQFPNYSSELNVNALLLGDSALYLCASSLDGKNTEAFFGQGTRLTVV.

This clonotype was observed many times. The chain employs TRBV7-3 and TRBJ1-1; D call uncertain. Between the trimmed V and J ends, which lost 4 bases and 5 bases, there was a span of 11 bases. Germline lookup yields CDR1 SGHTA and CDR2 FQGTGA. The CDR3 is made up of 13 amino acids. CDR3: CASSSSRGTEAFF. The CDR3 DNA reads TGTGCCAGCAGCTCGTCGCGGGGAACTGAAGCTTTCTTT.